One and the same sample provided the 13 T cell receptor beta chains below, sequenced in a study of T cell responses to AZD1222 COVID-19 vaccine. This table comes from immunoSEQ multiplex PCR, and its TCRdb copy is limited to in-frame clones, with some not included. The data contain 95,000 to 120,000 clones, roughly nine tenths of them singletons. This specimen consisted of peripheral blood, obtained on day 0 of MenACWY control vaccination. The receptors stem from an adult in good health.

The CDR3 DNA sequence: TGTGCCAGTAGTATAGTGGGACAGCTCAACTATGGCTACACCTTC. This encodes CASSIVGQLNYGYTF. The chain carries TRBV19 and TRBJ1-2; 7 nucleotides line up with TRBD1. V shed 1 base, J shed 2 bases, and the junction held 4 bases outside the gene matches. The germline gives CDR1 LNHDA, CDR2 SQIVND (reference sequence). The CDR3 has 15 residues.

This chain joins TRBV12-5 and TRBJ1-4; D gene ambiguous. V lost 2 bases and J lost 12, with 10 bases in between. Germline CDR1 reads LGHNT; CDR2 reads FRNRAP. The CDR3 loop spans 12 amino acids. The CDR3 protein is CASGLSPGQLFF. The DNA of the CDR3 is TGTGCTAGTGGTTTGTCACCGGGTCAACTGTTTTTT.

As for this clone: Different DNA sequences within this sample yield the same CDR3. The gene calls are TRBV9 and TRBJ2-7; the match to TRBD1 covers 8 bases. The CDR3 has 14 amino acids. V was pared by 0 bases and J by 5 bases, with 4 bases of the junction left unmatched. Germline CDR1 is SGDLS and CDR2 is YYNGEE. CDR3 nucleotide sequence: TGTGCCAGCAGCGTAGAAACAGGGGGTGACGAGCAGTACTTC. Encoded protein: CASSVETGGDEQYF.

This rearrangement joins TRBV4-1 to TRBJ1-2, with TRBD1 matching 10 bases. V shed 2 bases and J 6 bases; nucleotides not matched to a gene: 9. CDR1 is MGHRA and CDR2 is YSYEKL in the germline V gene. The CDR3 runs 16 residues. This CDR3 reads CASSQIVRDRGNGYTF. The CDR3 DNA follows: TGCGCCAGCAGCCAAATAGTCCGGGACAGGGGAAATGGCTACACCTTC.

This clone was seen a single time. The chain recombines TRBV9 with TRBJ1-5; TRBD1 agrees at 7 bases. This CDR3 has 14 residues. Germline V gene data show CDR1 as SGDLS and CDR2 as YYNGEE. The ends lost 3 bases at V and 5 bases at J; junction bases unmatched: 5. Here the CDR3 reads CASSATGFHQPQHF. As DNA, the CDR3 is TGTGCCAGCAGCGCGACAGGGTTCCATCAGCCCCAGCATTTT.

This rearrangement joins TRBV7-3 to TRBJ2-3; D remains ambiguous. This CDR3 spans 12 amino acids. V lost 5 bases to trimming and J lost 0 bases, with 3 bases between them. In germline, CDR1 is SGHTA, CDR2 FQGTGA. The CDR3 loop reads CASSDSTDTQYF. The CDR3 nucleotides are TGTGCCAGCAGCGACAGCACAGATACGCAGTATTTT.

This chain links TRBV27 with TRBJ2-1, with 8 bases fitting TRBD1. The CDR3 is made up of 15 amino acids. Trimming cost V 5 bases and J 6 bases; bases outside gene matches: 9. Germline loops: CDR1 MNHEY, CDR2 SMNVEV (reference sequence). The chain's CDR3 is CASSPQGALVNEQFF. The CDR3 DNA reads as TGTGCCAGCAGTCCGCAGGGGGCCTTGGTCAATGAGCAGTTCTTC.

The chain uses TRBV28 and TRBJ1-5, with 7 bases matching TRBD1. The CDR3 is made up of 14 amino acids. The germline CDR1 and CDR2 sequences are MDHEN and SYDVKM. Losses at the gene ends were 6 bases for V and 2 bases for J; bases not matched to a gene: 4. In DNA form, the CDR3 reads TGTGCCAGCAGAGACAGGGTAGGCAATCAGCCCCAGCATTTT. It specifies CASRDRVGNQPQHF.

In DNA, the CDR3 is TGTGCCATCAGTGTGGATACGGAGACCCAGTACTTC. Encoded protein: CAISVDTETQYF. The chain employs TRBV10-3 and TRBJ2-5, with unresolved D. This CDR3 spans 12 amino acids. V was trimmed by 4 bases and J by 5 bases, leaving 8 bases between them. CDR1 is ENHRY and CDR2 is SYGVKD in the germline V gene.

The chain carries TRBV11-1 and TRBJ2-3; D is perhaps TRBD1 or TRBD2 (5 bases each). The CDR3 extends over 15 amino acids. Trimming cost V 2 bases and J 4 bases, with 13 bases left between them. Germline assignment: CDR1 SGHAT and CDR2 FQDESV (reference sequence). CDR3: CASSLSWQGPDTQYF. The CDR3 coding sequence is TGTGCCAGCAGCTTAAGCTGGCAGGGACCAGATACGCAGTATTTT. The full variable domain, with the rest looked up from reference TRBV11-1 and TRBJ2-3, is EAEVAQSPRYKITEKSQAVAFWCDPISGHATLYWYRQILGQGPELLVQFQDESVVDDSQLPKDRFSAERLKGVDSTLKIQPAELGDSAMYLCASSLSWQGPDTQYFGPGTRLTVL.

The chain recombines TRBV5-1 with TRBJ1-1; possibly TRBD1 for D (6 bases). Germline CDR1 is SGHRS and CDR2 is YFSETQ. The CDR3 is 15 amino acids. V was cut by 4 bases and J by 7 bases, with 20 bases left in between. CDR3 protein: CASSLPTGHRNEAFF. CDR3 sequence (DNA): TGCGCCAGCAGCCTACCTACGGGACACCGGAATGAAGCTTTCTTT.

This chain uses TRBV6-5 with TRBJ1-5; 8 bases match TRBD1. Germline CDR1 MNHEY, CDR2 SVGAGI. The CDR3 runs 14 residues. The V segment lost 6 bases and the J segment 2 bases; nucleotides outside the gene matches: 3. The chain's CDR3 is CASRGGQGNQPQHF. The CDR3 DNA reads as TGTGCCAGCAGAGGGGGACAGGGCAATCAGCCCCAGCATTTT.

This clone was recorded a few times. This chain connects TRBV18 to TRBJ1-1; maybe TRBD1 (6 bases). The V and J ends lost 3 bases and 3 bases respectively, with 14 bases between them. The CDR3 extends over 15 amino acids. Germline V gives CDR1 KGHSH, CDR2 LQKENI. The CDR3 loop is CASSPGAGQDTEAFF. The CDR3 nucleotides read TGTGCCAGCTCACCGGGGGCAGGGCAAGACACTGAAGCTTTCTTT.